The next 17 T cell receptor beta chains were all read from a single sample in a study of T cells in Graves' hyperthyroidism and ophthalmopathy. TCR beta CDR3 regions were amplified from RNA. Primed by the HTBI set, a first-round RT-PCR was run on the TCR CDR3. TCRdb reprocessed the multiplex PCR reads with MiXCR, giving one entry per CDR3 protein. The table records roughly 560,000 distinct CDR3 sequences, over 12% of them present only once. The sequenced sample was blood. The receptor source for this set is a woman in her thirties or forties with Graves' ophthalmopathy.

This clonotype was counted at least ten times. J is TRBJ2-5 and V is TRBV6-5, with 8 nucleotides matching TRBD1. This CDR3 comprises 15 residues. Trimming cost V 4 bases and J 4 bases; bases outside gene matches: 8. Germline CDR1 MNHEY, CDR2 SVGAGI. The CDR3 sequence is CASSSLDRARETQYF. In DNA form, the CDR3 reads TGTGCCAGCAGTTCCCTGGACAGGGCTCGAGAGACCCAGTACTTC.

This clonotype was detected many times. This chain uses TRBV12-3 or TRBV12-4 with TRBJ2-7; 7 nucleotides match TRBD1. This CDR3 contains 14 residues. With V trimmed by 2 bases and J by 2 bases, 3 bases remained unmatched. CDR3 amino acids: CASSLQTGTYEQYF. The CDR3, as DNA: TGTGCCAGCAGTTTACAGACAGGGACCTACGAGCAGTACTTC.

This clonotype was detected only a few times. J is TRBJ1-2 and V is TRBV29-1; TRBD1 matches at 8 bases. CDR1 and CDR2 (germline): SQVTM, ANQGSEA. Trimming took 0 bases from V and 8 from J; bases not matched to a gene: 8. The CDR3 is made up of 14 amino acids. DNA of the CDR3: TGCAGCGTTGAAGACCGGGACAGGAGAGGCGGCTACACCTTC. Amino acid sequence: CSVEDRDRRGGYTF.

This clonotype was counted many times. As DNA, the CDR3 is TGTGCCAGCAGTGCGGACAGGGGAAGACTAGCCCCCCTGTCCGCCGAGCAGTACTTC. It specifies CASSADRGRLAPLSAEQYF. V and J are TRBV6-1 and TRBJ2-7; 9 bases fit TRBD1. The CDR3 runs to 19 residues. The V and J ends lost 4 bases and 6 bases, in that order; junction bases with no gene match: 22. Germline lookup yields CDR1 MNHNS and CDR2 SASEGT.

Many counts were recorded for this clonotype. This chain links TRBV4-1 with TRBJ1-1; D not resolved. Trimming cost V 4 bases and J 2 bases, with 14 bases left between them. The CDR3 is 15 amino acids. Germline V gene data show CDR1 as MGHRA and CDR2 as YSYEKL. CDR3 sequence: CASSPDPKGNTEAFF. CDR3 sequence (DNA): TGCGCCAGCAGCCCGGACCCAAAGGGAAACACTGAAGCTTTCTTT.

This clonotype was seen many times. The chain has TRBV7-6 and TRBJ2-7, with TRBD2 matching over 8 bases. Losses at the gene ends were 2 bases for V and 2 bases for J; bases not matched to a gene: 5. Germline lookup yields CDR1 SGHVS and CDR2 FNYEAQ. This CDR3 comprises 15 residues. The CDR3 protein is CASSLKAGGPYEQYF. The CDR3 DNA reads as TGTGCCAGCAGCTTAAAGGCGGGAGGACCCTACGAGCAGTACTTC.

The chain employs TRBV19 and TRBJ1-5; D is undetermined. Germline lookup yields CDR1 LNHDA and CDR2 SQIVND (reference sequence). The CDR3 is 14 amino acids. Trimming removed 3 bases at V and 1 base at J, with 7 bases between. CDR3 residues: CASSIRSSNQPQHF. CDR3 nucleotides: TGTGCCAGTAGTATTAGGTCGAGCAATCAGCCCCAGCATTTT.

This clonotype was seen only a few times. V is TRBV7-8 and J is TRBJ2-2; maybe TRBD1 (5 bases). CDR1 and CDR2 (germline): SGHVS, FQNEAQ. Trimming stripped 0 bases from V and 5 bases from J, with 19 bases between. The CDR3 spans 18 residues. CDR3 bases: TGTGCCAGCAGCTTAGCAGGGATTTGGACACTCCGGACCGGGGAGCTGTTTTTT. This codes for CASSLAGIWTLRTGELFF.

This clonotype was recorded many times. The V and J genes are TRBV6-5 and TRBJ2-2; a possible D gene is TRBD2 (6 bases). This CDR3 contains 17 residues. Trimming took 3 bases from V and 0 from J, leaving 14 bases between them. Germline CDR1 reads MNHEY; CDR2 reads SVGAGI. This chain's CDR3 is CASSYSVGLANTGELFF. The CDR3 region has the DNA TGTGCCAGCAGTTATAGTGTGGGACTCGCGAACACCGGGGAGCTGTTTTTT.

This clonotype was seen repeatedly, ten times or more. This chain links TRBV12-3 or TRBV12-4 with TRBJ2-1; 8 bases match TRBD1. CDR3 length equals 16 residues. The ends lost 2 bases at V and 7 bases at J; junction bases unmatched: 10. In DNA form, the CDR3 reads TGTGCCAGCAGTTTACGAGCAGGGGGCGTTAGGAATGAGCAGTTCTTC. Its protein is CASSLRAGGVRNEQFF.

The chain is built from TRBV6-1 and TRBJ2-2, with D unclear. The CDR3 spans 13 residues. Germline V gene data show CDR1 as MNHNS and CDR2 as SASEGT. V lost 3 bases and J 8 bases, leaving 10 bases between the germline ends. The CDR3 DNA reads TGTGCCAGCAGTGACGAGAGGATGGGGGAGCTGTTTTTT. It encodes CASSDERMGELFF.

This clonotype was found many times. The chain couples TRBV28 to TRBJ2-7, with TRBD2 as a possible D gene (5 bases). The germline V gene has CDR1 MDHEN and CDR2 SYDVKM. V was shortened by 4 bases and J by 2 bases, with 21 bases between the two germline ends. The CDR3 has 17 amino acids. The CDR3, as DNA: TGTGCCAGCAGTTCACCCTCCTTCCGGGGTGGGCCCTACGAGCAGTACTTC. This gives the protein CASSSPSFRGGPYEQYF.

CDR3 nucleotide sequence: TGTGCCAGCAGCCCGACTAGCGGGAGGTCCGGCGAGCAGTACTTC. This translates into CASSPTSGRSGEQYF. V and J are TRBV7-9 and TRBJ2-7; 13 bases are a match to TRBD2. The germline CDR1 and CDR2 sequences are SEHNR and FQNEAQ (reference sequence). The length of the CDR3 is 15 residues. The trim removed 5 bases at V and 6 bases at J, leaving 7 bases unmatched.

This clonotype was observed many times. The V call is TRBV6-1, the J call TRBJ1-2; D is possibly TRBD1 (5 bases). The V end lost 2 bases, the J end lost 5 bases, and 9 bases lay between the germline ends. The germline V gene has CDR1 MNHNS and CDR2 SASEGT. This CDR3 has 13 residues. DNA for the CDR3: TGTGCCAGCAGTGAATGGGCAGGGTATGGCTACACCTTC. It codes for CASSEWAGYGYTF.

This clonotype was counted ten times or more. V gene TRBV20-1 combines with J gene TRBJ1-2, with D possibly matching TRBD1 (5 bases). This CDR3 comprises 12 residues. The germline V and J ends were trimmed by 4 bases and 8 bases, with 14 bases remaining between them. The germline V gene encodes CDR1 DFQATT and CDR2 SNEGSKA (reference sequence). This CDR3 is CSANGARTGYTF. For the CDR3, the DNA is TGCAGTGCTAACGGGGCGAGAACCGGCTACACCTTC.

This chain links TRBV15 with TRBJ1-5, with 8 bases matching TRBD1. This CDR3 is built from 16 residues. J gave up 4 bases and V 3 bases, and 8 bases lay outside the gene matches. The germline V gene has CDR1 LNHNV and CDR2 YYDKDF (reference sequence). CDR3 amino acids: CATSSFGTGGNQPQHF. In DNA, the CDR3 is TGTGCCACCAGCAGTTTCGGGACAGGCGGTAATCAGCCCCAGCATTTT. Filled out from reference TRBV15 and TRBJ1-5, the complete variable domain reads DAMVIQNPRYQVTQFGKPVTLSCSQTLNHNVMYWYQQKSSQAPKLLFHYYDKDFNNEADTPDNFQSRRPNTSFCFLDIRSPGLGDTAMYLCATSSFGTGGNQPQHFGDGTRLSIL.

The chain employs TRBV6-2 or TRBV6-3 and TRBJ2-5; D ambiguous. V lost 0 bases, J lost 6 bases, and 5 bases lay in between. The CDR3 extends over 12 amino acids. The germline gives CDR1 MNHEY, CDR2 SVGEGT. The CDR3 nucleotides read TGTGCCAGCAGTTACTCCGCTCAGACCCAGTACTTC. It is translated as CASSYSAQTQYF.